Here is one T cell receptor (beta chain) with its context. Trimming cost V 10 bases and J 5 bases, with 17 bases left between them. From germline, CDR1 is SGHTA and CDR2 FQGNSA. The CDR3 is 13 amino acids. Repertoires were generated with immunoSEQ multiplex PCR, while TCRdb's copy carries only in-frame clones and drops some. The sample records about 7,900 clones, about four fifths being singletons. The data are from a study of tumor T cells in aggressive B-cell lymphoma. The chain joins TRBV7-2 to TRBJ1-1, with a tentative D call TRBD1 (6 bases). The TCR was taken from an adult with diffuse large B cell lymphoma. What was sequenced was tumor tissue. The CDR3 here is CATSPGDWTEAFF. The CDR3 DNA is TGTGCCACCTCGCCAGGGGATTGGACTGAAGCTTTCTTT.